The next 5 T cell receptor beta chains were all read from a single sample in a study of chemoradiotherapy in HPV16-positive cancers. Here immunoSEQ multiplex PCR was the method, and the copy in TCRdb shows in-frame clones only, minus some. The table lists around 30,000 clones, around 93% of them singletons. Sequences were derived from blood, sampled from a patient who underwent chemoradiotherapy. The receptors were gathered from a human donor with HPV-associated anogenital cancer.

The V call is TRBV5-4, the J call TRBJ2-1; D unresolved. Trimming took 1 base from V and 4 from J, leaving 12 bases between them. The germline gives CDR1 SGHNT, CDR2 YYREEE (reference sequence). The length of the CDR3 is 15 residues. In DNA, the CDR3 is TGTGCCAGCAGCTTGCACCCTCTGGGGTACAATGAGCAGTTCTTC. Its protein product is CASSLHPLGYNEQFF.

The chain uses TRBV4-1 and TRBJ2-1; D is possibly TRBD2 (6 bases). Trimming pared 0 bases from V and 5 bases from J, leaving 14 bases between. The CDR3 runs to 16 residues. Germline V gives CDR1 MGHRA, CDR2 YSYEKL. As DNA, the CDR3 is TGCGCCAGCAGCCAAGAGTCAGGAGGGGCTGACAATGAGCAGTTCTTC. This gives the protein CASSQESGGADNEQFF.

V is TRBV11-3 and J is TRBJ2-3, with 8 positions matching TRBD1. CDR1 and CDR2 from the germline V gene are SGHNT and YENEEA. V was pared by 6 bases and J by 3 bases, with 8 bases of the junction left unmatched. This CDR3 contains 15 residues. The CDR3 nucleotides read TGTGCCAGCAGTCGCCAGGGGGCCGAAACAGATACGCAGTATTTT. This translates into CASSRQGAETDTQYF.

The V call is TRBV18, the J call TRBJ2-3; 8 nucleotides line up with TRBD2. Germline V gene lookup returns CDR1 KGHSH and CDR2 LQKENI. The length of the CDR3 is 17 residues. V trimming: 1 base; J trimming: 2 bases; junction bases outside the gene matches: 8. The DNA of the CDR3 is TGTGCCAGCTCACCACGGGTCAGCGGGGGACCCACAGATACGCAGTATTTT. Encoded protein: CASSPRVSGGPTDTQYF.

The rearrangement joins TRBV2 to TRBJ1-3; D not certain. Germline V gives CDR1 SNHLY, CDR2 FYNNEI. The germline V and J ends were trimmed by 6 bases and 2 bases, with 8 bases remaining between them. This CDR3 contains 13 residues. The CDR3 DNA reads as TGTGCCAGCAGAGCCTTGGCTGGAAACACCATATATTTT. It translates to CASRALAGNTIYF. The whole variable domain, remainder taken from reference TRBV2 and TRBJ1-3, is EPEVTQTPSHQVTQMGQEVILRCVPISNHLYFYWYRQILGQKVEFLVSFYNNEISEKSEIFDDQFSVERPDGSNFTLKIRSTKLEDSAMYFCASRALAGNTIYFGEGSWLTVV.